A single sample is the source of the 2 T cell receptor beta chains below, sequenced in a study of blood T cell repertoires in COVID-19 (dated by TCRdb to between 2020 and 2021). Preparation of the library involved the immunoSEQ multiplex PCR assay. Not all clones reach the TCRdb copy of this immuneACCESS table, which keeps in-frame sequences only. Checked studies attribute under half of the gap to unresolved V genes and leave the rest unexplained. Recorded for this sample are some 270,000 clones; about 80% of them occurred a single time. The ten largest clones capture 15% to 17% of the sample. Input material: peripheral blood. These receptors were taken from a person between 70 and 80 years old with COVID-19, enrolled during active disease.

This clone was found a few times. The CDR3 nucleotides read TGTGCCAGCAGCCCTTTCCTCCGGGACAGAGTCTTGAACACTGAAGCTTTCTTT. This sequence encodes CASSPFLRDRVLNTEAFF. The chain recombines TRBV5-5 with TRBJ1-1; 7 bases map to TRBD1. The germline gives CDR1 SGHKS, CDR2 YYEKEE (reference sequence). The CDR3 totals 18 residues. J was trimmed by 0 bases and V by 4 bases; bases with no gene match: 15.

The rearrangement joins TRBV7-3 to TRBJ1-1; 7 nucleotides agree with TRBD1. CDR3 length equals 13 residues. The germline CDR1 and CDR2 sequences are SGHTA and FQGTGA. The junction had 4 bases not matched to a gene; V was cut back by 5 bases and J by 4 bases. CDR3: CASSTGVSTEAFF. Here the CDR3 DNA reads TGTGCCAGCAGCACAGGGGTATCCACTGAAGCTTTCTTT.